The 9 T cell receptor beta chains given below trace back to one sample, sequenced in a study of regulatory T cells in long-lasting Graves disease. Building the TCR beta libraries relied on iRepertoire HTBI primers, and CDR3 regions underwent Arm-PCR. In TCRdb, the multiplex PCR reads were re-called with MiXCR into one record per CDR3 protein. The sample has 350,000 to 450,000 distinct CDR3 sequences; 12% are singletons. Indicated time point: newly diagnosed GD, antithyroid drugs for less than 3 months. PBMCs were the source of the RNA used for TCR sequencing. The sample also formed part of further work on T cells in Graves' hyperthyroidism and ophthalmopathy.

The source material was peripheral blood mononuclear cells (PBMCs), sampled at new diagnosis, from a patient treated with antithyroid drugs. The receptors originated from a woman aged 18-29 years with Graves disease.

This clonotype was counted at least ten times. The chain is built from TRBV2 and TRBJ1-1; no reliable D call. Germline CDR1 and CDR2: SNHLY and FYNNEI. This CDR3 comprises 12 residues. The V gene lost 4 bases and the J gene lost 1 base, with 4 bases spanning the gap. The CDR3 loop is CASSVENTEAFF. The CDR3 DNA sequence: TGTGCCAGCAGTGTGGAGAACACTGAAGCTTTCTTT.

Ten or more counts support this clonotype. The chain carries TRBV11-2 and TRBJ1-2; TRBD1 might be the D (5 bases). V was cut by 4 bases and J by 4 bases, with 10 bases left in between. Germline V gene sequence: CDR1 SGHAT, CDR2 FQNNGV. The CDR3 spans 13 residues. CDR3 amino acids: CASSSPGGYGYTF. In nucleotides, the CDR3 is TGTGCCAGCAGCTCCCCCGGGGGCTATGGCTACACCTTC.

CDR3 DNA sequence: TGTGCCATCAGTGATCTCGGGGGCAGGTCTGAAGCTTTCTTT. It specifies CAISDLGGRSEAFF. The rearrangement links TRBV10-3 to TRBJ1-1; TRBD1 might be the D (6 bases). The CDR3 is 14 amino acids. Looked up from germline, CDR1 is ENHRY and CDR2 is SYGVKD. Between the trimmed V and J ends, which lost 3 bases and 6 bases, there was a span of 14 bases.

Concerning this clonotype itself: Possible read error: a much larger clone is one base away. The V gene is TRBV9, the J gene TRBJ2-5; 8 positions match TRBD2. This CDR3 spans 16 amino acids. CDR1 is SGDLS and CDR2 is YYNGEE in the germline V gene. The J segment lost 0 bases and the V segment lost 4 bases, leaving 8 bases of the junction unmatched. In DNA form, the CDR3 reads TGTGCCAGCAGCTTACTAGCGGAGGGCTACCAAGAGACCCAGTACTTC. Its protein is CASSLLAEGYQETQYF. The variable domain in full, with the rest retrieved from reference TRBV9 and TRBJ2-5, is DSGVTQTPKHLITATGQRVTLRCSPRSGDLSVYWYQQSLDQGLQFLIQYYNGEERAKGNILERFSAQQFPDLHSELNLSSLELGDSALYFCASSLLAEGYQETQYFGPGTRLLVL.

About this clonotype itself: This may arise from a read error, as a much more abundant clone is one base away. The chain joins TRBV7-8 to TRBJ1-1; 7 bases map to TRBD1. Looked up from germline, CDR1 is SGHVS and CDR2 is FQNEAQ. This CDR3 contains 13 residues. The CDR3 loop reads CASRITGETGAFF. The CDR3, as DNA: TGTGCCAGCAGAATTACAGGGGAGACTGGAGCTTTCTTT.

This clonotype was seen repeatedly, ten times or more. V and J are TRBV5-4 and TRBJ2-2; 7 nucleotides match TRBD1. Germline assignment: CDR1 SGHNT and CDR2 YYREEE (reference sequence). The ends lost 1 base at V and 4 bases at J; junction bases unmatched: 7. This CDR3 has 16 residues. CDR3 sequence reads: CASSLKGGVSTGELFF. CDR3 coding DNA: TGTGCCAGCAGCTTGAAAGGGGGCGTCAGCACCGGGGAGCTGTTTTTT.

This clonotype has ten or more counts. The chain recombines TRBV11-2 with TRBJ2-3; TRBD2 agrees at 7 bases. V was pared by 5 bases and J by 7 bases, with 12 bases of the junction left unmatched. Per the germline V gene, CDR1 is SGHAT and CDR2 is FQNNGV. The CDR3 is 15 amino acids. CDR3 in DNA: TGTGCCAGCAGCCCACCTTGGGGGGGGGGATATACGCAGTATTTT. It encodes CASSPPWGGGYTQYF.

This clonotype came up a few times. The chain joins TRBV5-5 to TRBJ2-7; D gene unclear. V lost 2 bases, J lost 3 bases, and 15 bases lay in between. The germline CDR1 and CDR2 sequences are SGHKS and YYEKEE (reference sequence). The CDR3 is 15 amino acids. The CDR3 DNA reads TGTGCCAGCAGCTTATCGGTGGGCTTCCTCTACGAGCAGTACTTC. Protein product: CASSLSVGFLYEQYF.

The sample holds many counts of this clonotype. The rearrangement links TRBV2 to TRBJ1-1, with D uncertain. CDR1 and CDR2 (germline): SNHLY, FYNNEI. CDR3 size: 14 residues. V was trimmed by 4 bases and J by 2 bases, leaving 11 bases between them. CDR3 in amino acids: CASSGALGNTEAFF. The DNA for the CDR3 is TGTGCCAGCAGTGGGGCGTTGGGTAACACTGAAGCTTTCTTT.